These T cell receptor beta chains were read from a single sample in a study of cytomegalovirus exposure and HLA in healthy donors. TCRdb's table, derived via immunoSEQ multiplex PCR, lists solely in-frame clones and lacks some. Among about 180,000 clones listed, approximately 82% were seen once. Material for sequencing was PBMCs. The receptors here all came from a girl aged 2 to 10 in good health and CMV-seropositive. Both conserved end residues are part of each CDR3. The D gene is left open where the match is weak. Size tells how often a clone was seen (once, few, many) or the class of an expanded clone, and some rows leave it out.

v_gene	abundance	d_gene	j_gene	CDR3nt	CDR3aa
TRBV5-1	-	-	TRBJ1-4	TGCGCCAGCAGCTTGGCGAACCAGGGGAGTAAACTGTTTTTT	CASSLANQGSKLFF
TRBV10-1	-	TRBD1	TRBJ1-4	TGCGCCAGTGGGCTGGACAGGGTTGATGAAAAACTGTTTTTT	CASGLDRVDEKLFF
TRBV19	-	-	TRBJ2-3	TGTGCCAGTAGTACCCACAGGGAGAGGGGCACAGATACGCAGTATTTT	CASSTHRERGTDTQYF
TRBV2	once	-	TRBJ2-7	TGTGCCAGCAGTGAATGGGACTCGGGGTTGCAGTACTTC	CASSEWDSGLQYF
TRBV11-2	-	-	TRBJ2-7	TGTGCCAGCAGCTTAGACAGGGTTCACCACGAGCAGTACTTC	CASSLDRVHHEQYF
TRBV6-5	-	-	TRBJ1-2	TGTGCCAGCACCAATACCCGGGGCTACACCTTC	CASTNTRGYTF
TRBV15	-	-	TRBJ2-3	TGTGCCACCAGCAGAGAGGGGCAGGCAGATACGCAGTATTTT	CATSREGQADTQYF
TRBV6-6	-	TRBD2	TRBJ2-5	TGTGCCAGCAGTTTAGAAGGGAGGGCCTTGTCCCAGTACTTC	CASSLEGRALSQYF
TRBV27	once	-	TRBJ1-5	TGTGCCAGCAGCCCCTCCGCGGGGGACTTTCCGCCCCAGCATTTT	CASSPSAGDFPPQHF
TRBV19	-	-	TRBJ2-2	TGTGCCAGTAGTAACCCCGGGAGTTCTACCGGGGAGCTGTTTTTT	CASSNPGSSTGELFF
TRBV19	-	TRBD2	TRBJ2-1	TGTGCCAGTATGGGCGGGAGGAGTTACAATGAGCAGTTCTTC	CASMGGRSYNEQFF
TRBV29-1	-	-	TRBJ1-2	TGCAGCGTTGAAGACGGGCCAGGGGTAGGCTACACCTTC	CSVEDGPGVGYTF
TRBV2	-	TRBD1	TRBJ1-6	TGTGCCAGCACTGAGCCTTGGACAGGACGACCTAATTCACCCCTCCACTTT	CASTEPWTGRPNSPLHF
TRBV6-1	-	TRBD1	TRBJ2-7	TGTGCCAGCAGTGCGGACAGGGGGCGCTACGAGCAGTACTTC	CASSADRGRYEQYF
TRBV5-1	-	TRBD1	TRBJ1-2	TGCGCCAGCAGCTTCACGGGACAGGCAAGCTATGGCTACACCTTC	CASSFTGQASYGYTF
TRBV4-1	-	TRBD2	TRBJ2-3	TGCGCCAGCAGCCAGGTCCGGGGGGGACTAGCGGGAGCCTCAGATACGCAGTATTTT	CASSQVRGGLAGASDTQYF
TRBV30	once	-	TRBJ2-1	TGTGCCTGGGGGGGGACGCATGAGCAGTTCTTC	CAWGGTHEQFF
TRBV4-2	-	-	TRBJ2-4	TGTGCCAGCAGCCAAGGGTTAGGCGGCGGGACAGTAAAAAACATTCAGTACTTC	CASSQGLGGGTVKNIQYF
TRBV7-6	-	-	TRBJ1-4	TGTGCCAGCAGCTTAGGTCCGGACAAAGATGAAAAACTGTTTTTT	CASSLGPDKDEKLFF
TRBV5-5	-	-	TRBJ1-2	TGTGCCAGCAGCTTGGGTACAGGGATCGTGAGGGGCTACACCTTC	CASSLGTGIVRGYTF
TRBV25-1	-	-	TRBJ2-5	TGTGCCAGCAATTACGGGGCGGGGGAGACCCAGTACTTC	CASNYGAGETQYF
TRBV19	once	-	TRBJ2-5	TGTGCCAGTAGTATGGAACTGACAGGCCAAGAGACCCAGTACTTC	CASSMELTGQETQYF
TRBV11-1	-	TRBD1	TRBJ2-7	TGTGCCAGCAGCCCGGACAGGGGTTTTTCCGAGCAGTACTTC	CASSPDRGFSEQYF
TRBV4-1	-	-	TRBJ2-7	TGCGCCAGCAGCCAAGGACAGCTAATCACGGGCCTAAAGTTCAACGAGCAGTACTTC	CASSQGQLITGLKFNEQYF
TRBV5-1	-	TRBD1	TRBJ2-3	TGCGCCAGCAGAGGACAGGGGGTGTCAGATACGCAGTATTTT	CASRGQGVSDTQYF
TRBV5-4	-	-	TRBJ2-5	TGTGCCACCACGCGGGGCCAAGAGACCCAGTACTTC	CATTRGQETQYF
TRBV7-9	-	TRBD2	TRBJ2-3	TGTGCCAGCAGCGGGACTAGCGGGAGTGTCGGCACAGATACGCAGTATTTT	CASSGTSGSVGTDTQYF
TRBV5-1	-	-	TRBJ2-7	TGCGCCAGCAGCTTGGCTAGCACAGACGCCTACGAGCAGTACTTC	CASSLASTDAYEQYF
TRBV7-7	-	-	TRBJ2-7	TGTGCTAGCAGCCCGACTGGTTACGAGCAGTACTTC	CASSPTGYEQYF
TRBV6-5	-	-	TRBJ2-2	TGTGCCAGCAGCCGAGCCCCCACCGGGGAGCTGTTTTTT	CASSRAPTGELFF
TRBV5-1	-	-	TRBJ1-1	TGCGCCAGCAGGTGGGACATAACGAACACTGAAGCTTTCTTT	CASRWDITNTEAFF
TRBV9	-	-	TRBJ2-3	TGTGCCAGCAGCGCAGGCGCTAGCACAGATACGCAGTATTTT	CASSAGASTDTQYF
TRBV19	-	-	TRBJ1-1	TGTGCCAGTAGTATTATGGCGGTTAACACTGAAGCTTTCTTT	CASSIMAVNTEAFF
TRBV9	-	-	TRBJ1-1	TGTGCCAGCAGCGGCGGGGCAGTCACTGAAGCTTTCTTT	CASSGGAVTEAFF
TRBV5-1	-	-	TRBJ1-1	TGCGCCAGCAGCTGGGGTCTAAGGGGGTCCGGGACTGAAGCTTTCTTT	CASSWGLRGSGTEAFF
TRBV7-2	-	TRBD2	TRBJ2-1	TGTGCCAGCACCTCTGGACTAGCGGGAGGATGGAGGGAAGACAATGAGCAGTTCTTC	CASTSGLAGGWREDNEQFF
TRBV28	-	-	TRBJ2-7	TGTGCCAGCACCTACTGGGGGCTCTCCTACGAGCAGTACTTC	CASTYWGLSYEQYF
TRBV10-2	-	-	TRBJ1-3	TGCGCCAGCGGACAAACAGGGATCTCTGGAAACACCATATATTTT	CASGQTGISGNTIYF
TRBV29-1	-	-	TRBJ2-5	TGCAGCGTTGAGGGCAGTCAAGAGACCCAGTACTTC	CSVEGSQETQYF
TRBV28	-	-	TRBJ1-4	TGTGCCAGCAGGGAACAGGGAAATGAAAAACTGTTTTTT	CASREQGNEKLFF
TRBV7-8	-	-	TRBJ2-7	TGTGCCAGCAGCCCCGTTGGGGCGTCCTACGAGCAGTACTTC	CASSPVGASYEQYF
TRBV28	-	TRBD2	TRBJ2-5	TGTGCCAGCAGCCCTTCCGGGACTAGCGGACAAGAGACCCAGTACTTC	CASSPSGTSGQETQYF
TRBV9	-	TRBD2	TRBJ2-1	TGTGCCAGCAGCGTGACACCCGGGGGGGGCGCCCCGGGCTCCTACAATGAGCAGTTCTTC	CASSVTPGGGAPGSYNEQFF
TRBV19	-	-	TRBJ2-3	TGTGCCAGTAGTATCATTTTTTGGGCGGGATCCAGTCAAAGCACAGATACGCAGTATTTT	CASSIIFWAGSSQSTDTQYF
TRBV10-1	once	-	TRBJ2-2	TGCGCCAGTTCCTCGACAGTCACCGGGGAGCTGTTTTTT	CASSSTVTGELFF
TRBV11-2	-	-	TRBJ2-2	TGTGCCAGCAGCCTGAGACTAGAGGGGCCTCCCGGGGAGCTGTTTTTT	CASSLRLEGPPGELFF
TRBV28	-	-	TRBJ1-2	TGTGCCAGCAGTTTTGGTGGGGGGAACACCTATGGCTACACCTTC	CASSFGGGNTYGYTF
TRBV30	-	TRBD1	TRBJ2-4	TGTGCCTGGAGCCTTGGACAGGGATTAAAAAACATTCAGTACTTC	CAWSLGQGLKNIQYF
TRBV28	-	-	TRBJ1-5	TGTGCCAGCAGTTTATACAGGGATAGCAATCAGCCCCAGCATTTT	CASSLYRDSNQPQHF
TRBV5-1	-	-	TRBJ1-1	TGCGCCAGCAGACCGTTAGGGGAGGGAAACACTGAAGCTTTCTTT	CASRPLGEGNTEAFF
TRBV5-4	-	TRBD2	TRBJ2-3	TGTGCCAGCAGCTCCTTCATTAGCGGGGGCACAGATACGCAGTATTTT	CASSSFISGGTDTQYF
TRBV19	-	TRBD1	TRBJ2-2	TGTGCCAGTAGTAAAGCGACAGGGGGCACCGGGGAGCTGTTTTTT	CASSKATGGTGELFF
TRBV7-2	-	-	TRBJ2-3	TGTGCCAGCAGCTTAAACGGAGGCACAGATACGCAGTATTTT	CASSLNGGTDTQYF
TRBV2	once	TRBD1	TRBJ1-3	TGTGCCAGCAGTGAGATACAGGGGCCAGTAAACACCATATATTTT	CASSEIQGPVNTIYF
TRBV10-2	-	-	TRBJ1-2	TGCGCCACCGGGGGTCAGGGCATGGGGTATGGCTACACCTTC	CATGGQGMGYGYTF
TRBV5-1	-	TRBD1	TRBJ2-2	TGCGCCAGCAGCGCAGTTACAGGGGGCACCGGGGAGCTGTTTTTT	CASSAVTGGTGELFF
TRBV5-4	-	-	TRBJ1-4	TGTGCCAGCAGCTTGACAGGGAATGAAAAACTGTTTTTT	CASSLTGNEKLFF